The present T cell receptor (beta chain) was sequenced within a study of T cells in tumors after PD-1 blockade. Background on the study: No patient had prior checkpoint blockade, systemic immunosuppression, or radiotherapy within 4 weeks. Daily vismodegib 150 mg continued in a subset of anti-PD-1-treated patients. Peripheral blood samples averaged around 33,000 unique clonotypes and about 120,000 templates.

Germline CDR1 reads MGHRA; CDR2 reads YSYEKL. The CDR3 runs 16 residues. The ends lost 1 base at V and 5 bases at J; junction bases unmatched: 7. Tumor or blood genomic DNA was sequenced, with inputs of roughly 550 ng to 6,500 ng. Produced via immunoSEQ multiplex PCR; TCRdb's table is partial and in-frame only. The data contain 55,000 to 65,000 clones, roughly 77% of them seen just once; the ten biggest clones take up around 15%. The receptor's source is a human donor with basal cell carcinoma. The input for sequencing was PBMCs, taken before anti-PD-1 treatment. The chain carries TRBV4-1 and TRBJ2-1, with TRBD2 matching 8 bases. The CDR3 nucleotides read TGCGCCAGCAGCCAAGCGGAGCGGGGGTTCAACAATGAGCAGTTCTTC. The encoded protein is CASSQAERGFNNEQFF.